These 17 T cell receptor beta chains originate from one sample sequenced in a study of cytotoxic CD8 clonotypes in ibrutinib-treated CLL. Profiling relied on immunoSEQ multiplex PCR, and the TCRdb table lists in-frame clones only, not all of them. The sample yields 150,000 to 200,000 clones, approximately 91% seen once. This sample comprised PBMCs, obtained at disease progression, from a patient treated with ibrutinib. The receptors stem from a human donor with chronic lymphocytic leukemia.

The chain recombines TRBV6-6 with TRBJ1-2; D may be TRBD1 (6 bases). The CDR3 has 14 amino acids. Germline CDR1 is MNHNY and CDR2 is SVGAGI (reference sequence). V lost 1 base to trimming and J lost 4 bases, with 10 bases between them. In DNA, the CDR3 is TGTGCCAGCAGTTACTGGGACACATCCTATGGCTACACCTTC. Encoded protein: CASSYWDTSYGYTF.

The chain links TRBV5-1 to TRBJ1-5; no reliable D call. V was shortened by 0 bases and J by 6 bases, with 10 bases between the two germline ends. The CDR3 is made up of 14 amino acids. CDR1 SGHRS and CDR2 YFSETQ come from the germline V gene. The CDR3, as DNA: TGCGCCAGCAGCTTGGGGATGGAAGGTCAGCCCCAGCATTTT. Protein: CASSLGMEGQPQHF.

This chain connects TRBV29-1 to TRBJ2-5, with D tentatively TRBD1 (5 bases). The ends were cut back, 0 bases at V and 2 bases at J, with 13 bases in the middle. From germline, CDR1 is SQVTM and CDR2 ANQGSEA. This CDR3 contains 15 residues. The CDR3 coding sequence is TGCAGCGTTGAAGATCTAAACAGGCAGCAAGAGACCCAGTACTTC. Amino acid sequence: CSVEDLNRQQETQYF.

The J gene is TRBJ2-5, the V gene TRBV7-6, with D perhaps TRBD2 (6 bases). Germline CDR1 is SGHVS and CDR2 is FNYEAQ. Trimming took 5 bases from V and 5 from J, leaving 21 bases between them. The CDR3 length is 16 residues. The CDR3 DNA is TGTGCCAGCAGCCAAACGGGATCGGGAGTCACGGAGACCCAGTACTTC. It is translated as CASSQTGSGVTETQYF.

The V gene is TRBV4-1, the J gene TRBJ1-3; 8 bases fit TRBD1. The V gene's germline CDR1 is MGHRA and CDR2 YSYEKL. CDR3 size: 17 residues. V lost 0 bases to trimming and J lost 5 bases; unmatched junction nucleotides: 9. The CDR3 DNA sequence: TGCGCCAGCAGCCAAGATAATCCGCAGGGGGCGAGAAACACCATATATTTT. This codes for CASSQDNPQGARNTIYF.

The CDR3 is CASRPAIFMNEQFF. CDR3 nucleotides: TGTGCCAGCAGACCCGCAATCTTCATGAATGAGCAGTTCTTC. The chain joins TRBV28 to TRBJ2-1; D unresolved. The CDR3 has 14 amino acids. Germline CDR1 MDHEN, CDR2 SYDVKM. The V end was cut by 6 bases, the J end by 7 bases, with 16 bases between.

The chain combines TRBV5-1 with TRBJ2-1; 7 bases fit TRBD1. The V segment lost 4 bases and the J segment 9 bases; nucleotides outside the gene matches: 13. The CDR3 is 15 amino acids. Germline CDR1 SGHRS, CDR2 YFSETQ. Here the CDR3 DNA reads TGCGCCAGCAGCGTAGCGAAATTACAGGGGAGTGAGCAGTTCTTC. This encodes CASSVAKLQGSEQFF.

The rearrangement joins TRBV29-1 to TRBJ2-7; either TRBD1 or TRBD2 may supply D (6 bases each). CDR3 size: 13 residues. CDR1 is SQVTM, CDR2 ANQGSEA, per germline. V was cut by 7 bases and J by 7 bases, with 20 bases left in between. The CDR3 sequence is CSAPARGGTEQYF. CDR3 nucleotide sequence: TGCAGCGCCCCCGCCAGGGGCGGGACAGAGCAGTACTTC.

The chain uses TRBV19 and TRBJ2-1; D is undetermined. The CDR3 sequence is 13 residues long. Looked up from germline, CDR1 is LNHDA and CDR2 is SQIVND (reference sequence). Trimming removed 4 bases at V and 5 bases at J, with 9 bases between. CDR3 coding DNA: TGTGCCAGTAGTACTACAAGAAACAATGAGCAGTTCTTC. As protein: CASSTTRNNEQFF.

The CDR3, as DNA: TGTGCCACCAGCAGAGGGGACAGAGGGGCATCGAGCTATGGCTACACCTTC. Its protein is CATSRGDRGASSYGYTF. The chain uses TRBV15 and TRBJ1-2; TRBD1 agrees at 7 bases. CDR3 size: 17 residues. Germline-derived CDR1 and CDR2 are LNHNV and YYDKDF (reference sequence). Trimming at V came to 1 base and at J to 4 bases, leaving 12 bases not matched to a gene.

This clone has a handful of counts. This chain uses TRBV7-9 with TRBJ2-4; D not resolved. Germline V lookup: CDR1 SEHNR, CDR2 FQNEAQ (reference sequence). V lost 5 bases, J lost 2 bases, and 13 bases lay in between. This CDR3 spans 15 amino acids. The CDR3 spells CASSPADVSKNIQYF. CDR3 bases: TGTGCCAGCAGCCCCGCTGACGTATCCAAAAACATTCAGTACTTC.

CDR3 nucleotide sequence: TGTGCCAGTAGTATAGATCGGGACAGGGGGTCCTGGAACACTGAAGCTTTCTTT. This codes for CASSIDRDRGSWNTEAFF. This chain links TRBV19 with TRBJ1-1, with 11 bases identical to TRBD1. The CDR3 has 18 residues. The germline CDR1 and CDR2 sequences are LNHDA and SQIVND (reference sequence). Trimming cost V 0 bases and J 1 base; bases outside gene matches: 7. The variable domain in full, with the rest retrieved from reference TRBV19 and TRBJ1-1, is DGGITQSPKYLFRKEGQNVTLSCEQNLNHDAMYWYRQDPGQGLRLIYYSQIVNDFQKGDIAEGYSVSREKKESFPLTVTSAQKNPTAFYLCASSIDRDRGSWNTEAFFGQGTRLTVV.

The J gene is TRBJ2-5, the V gene TRBV5-4; D unresolved. This CDR3 is built from 15 residues. CDR1 and CDR2 from the germline V gene are SGHNT and YYREEE (reference sequence). Trimming removed 6 bases at V and 2 bases at J, with 17 bases between. The CDR3 bases are TGTGCCAGCACCCCGAGCCTGGTACAGCAAGAGACCCAGTACTTC. Protein product: CASTPSLVQQETQYF.

This clone was seen more than once but under ten times. This chain joins TRBV5-4 and TRBJ1-2; D unclear. V was pared by 3 bases and J by 4 bases, with 10 bases between. The CDR3 has 13 amino acids. Germline V gene data show CDR1 as SGHNT and CDR2 as YYREEE (reference sequence). CDR3 amino acids: CASSSGWSYGYTF. CDR3 nucleotide sequence: TGTGCCAGCAGCTCTGGTTGGTCCTATGGCTACACCTTC.

The chain combines TRBV10-2 with TRBJ2-7, with D maybe TRBD2 (7 bases). The CDR3 sequence is 15 residues long. CDR1 and CDR2 from the germline V gene are WSHSY and SAAADI. V was trimmed by 7 bases and J by 1 base, leaving 17 bases between them. CDR3 DNA: TGCGCCAGCATTACGAGGGGGGGGTCGTCCTACGAGCAGTACTTC. Encoded protein: CASITRGGSSYEQYF.

Note on this clone: The germline gene is not matched at one end of the junction; a read error may be the cause. The chain couples TRBV6-1 to TRBJ2-5; 7 bases line up with TRBD2. Looked up from germline, CDR1 is MNHNS and CDR2 is SASEGT. The CDR3 consists of 14 residues. CDR3 sequence (DNA): TGTGCCAGCAGTGCTGGGCTAGCGGAAGAGGCCCAGTACTTC. Protein: CASSAGLAEEAQYF.

The chain uses TRBV30 and TRBJ2-3, with D possibly matching TRBD2 (6 bases). Trimming took 2 bases from V and 0 from J, leaving 12 bases between them. The CDR3 extends over 15 amino acids. CDR1 and CDR2 (germline): GTSNPN, SVGIG (reference sequence). This chain's CDR3 is CAWSLGGSSTDTQYF. The CDR3 region has the DNA TGTGCCTGGAGTCTGGGAGGATCTAGCACAGATACGCAGTATTTT.